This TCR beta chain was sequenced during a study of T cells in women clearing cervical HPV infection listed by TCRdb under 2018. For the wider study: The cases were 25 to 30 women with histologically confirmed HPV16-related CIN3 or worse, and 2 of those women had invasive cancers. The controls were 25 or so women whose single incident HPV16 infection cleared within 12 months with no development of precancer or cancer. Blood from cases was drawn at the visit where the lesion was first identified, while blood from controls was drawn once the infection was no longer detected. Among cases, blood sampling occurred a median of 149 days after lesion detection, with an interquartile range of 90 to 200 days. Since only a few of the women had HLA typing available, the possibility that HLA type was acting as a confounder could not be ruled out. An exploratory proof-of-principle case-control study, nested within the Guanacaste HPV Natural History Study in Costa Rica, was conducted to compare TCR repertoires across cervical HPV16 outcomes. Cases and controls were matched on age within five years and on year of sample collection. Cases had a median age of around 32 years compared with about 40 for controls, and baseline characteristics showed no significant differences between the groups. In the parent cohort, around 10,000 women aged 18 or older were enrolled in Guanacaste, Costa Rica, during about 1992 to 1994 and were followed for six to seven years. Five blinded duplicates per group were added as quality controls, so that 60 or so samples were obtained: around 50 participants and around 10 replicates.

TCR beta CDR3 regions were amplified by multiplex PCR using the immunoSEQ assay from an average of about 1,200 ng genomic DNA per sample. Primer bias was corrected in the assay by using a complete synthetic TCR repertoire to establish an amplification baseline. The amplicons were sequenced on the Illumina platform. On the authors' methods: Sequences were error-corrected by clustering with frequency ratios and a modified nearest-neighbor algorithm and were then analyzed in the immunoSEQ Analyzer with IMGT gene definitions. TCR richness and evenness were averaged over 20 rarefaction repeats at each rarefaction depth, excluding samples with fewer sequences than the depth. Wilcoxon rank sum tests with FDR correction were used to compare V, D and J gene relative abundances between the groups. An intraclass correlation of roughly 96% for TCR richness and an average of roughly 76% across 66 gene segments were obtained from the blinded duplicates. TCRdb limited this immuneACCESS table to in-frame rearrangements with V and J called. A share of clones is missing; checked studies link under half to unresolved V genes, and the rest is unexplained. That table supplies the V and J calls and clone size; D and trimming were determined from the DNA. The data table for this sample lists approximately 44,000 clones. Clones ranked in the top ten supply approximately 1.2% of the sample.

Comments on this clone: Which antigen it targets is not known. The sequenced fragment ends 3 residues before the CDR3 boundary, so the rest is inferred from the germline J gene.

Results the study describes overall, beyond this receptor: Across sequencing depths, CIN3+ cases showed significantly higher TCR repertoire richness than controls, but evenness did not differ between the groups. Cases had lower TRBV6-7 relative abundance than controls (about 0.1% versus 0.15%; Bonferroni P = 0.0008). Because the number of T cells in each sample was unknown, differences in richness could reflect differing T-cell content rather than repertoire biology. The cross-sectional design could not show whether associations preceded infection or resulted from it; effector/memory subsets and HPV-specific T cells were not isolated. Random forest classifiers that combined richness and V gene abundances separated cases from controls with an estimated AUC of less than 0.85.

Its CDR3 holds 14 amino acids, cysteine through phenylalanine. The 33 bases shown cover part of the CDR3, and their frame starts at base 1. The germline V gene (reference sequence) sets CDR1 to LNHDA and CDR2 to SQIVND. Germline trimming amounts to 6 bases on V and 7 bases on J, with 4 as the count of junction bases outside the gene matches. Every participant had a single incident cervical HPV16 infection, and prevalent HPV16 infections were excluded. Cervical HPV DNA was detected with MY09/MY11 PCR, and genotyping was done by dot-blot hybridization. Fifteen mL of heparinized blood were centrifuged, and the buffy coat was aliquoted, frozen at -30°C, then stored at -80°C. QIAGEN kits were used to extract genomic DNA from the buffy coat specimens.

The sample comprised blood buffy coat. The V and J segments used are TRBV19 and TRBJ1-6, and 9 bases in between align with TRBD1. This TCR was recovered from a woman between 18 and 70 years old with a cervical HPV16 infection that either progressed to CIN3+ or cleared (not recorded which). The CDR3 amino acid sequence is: CASSPDRGNSPLHF. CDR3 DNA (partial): TGTGCCAGTAGCCCCGACAGGGGGAATTCACCC.